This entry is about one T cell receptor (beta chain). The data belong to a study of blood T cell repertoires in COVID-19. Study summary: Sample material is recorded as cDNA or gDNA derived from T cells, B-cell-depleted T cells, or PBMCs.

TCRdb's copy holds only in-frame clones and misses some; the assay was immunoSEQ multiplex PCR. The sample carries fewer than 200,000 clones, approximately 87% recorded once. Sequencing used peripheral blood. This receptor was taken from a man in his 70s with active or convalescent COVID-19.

The DNA for the CDR3 is TGCGCCAGCAGAAGTGGGACTAGCGGGTCTGAGACCCAGTACTTC. Protein: CASRSGTSGSETQYF. The genes are TRBV5-1 and TRBJ2-5; 12 positions agree with TRBD2. V was clipped by 5 bases and J by 5 bases; unmatched bases: 7. CDR1 SGHRS and CDR2 YFSETQ come from the germline V gene. The CDR3 spans 15 residues.